Presented here are 26 T cell receptor beta chains from one specimen sequenced in a study of shared clonotypes between healthy human individuals. Clones were read by immunoSEQ multiplex PCR, and TCRdb kept only the in-frame ones, dropping some. The sample lists some 1,100,000 clones, 78% occurring once. Input material: memory CD4+ T cells from PBMCs. Subset here: CD45RA-negative fraction. The receptors shown here come from a man in his late teens or twenties in good health. Some clones in this sample may be carry-over from other donors' samples.

This clone appeared a few times. The genes are TRBV30 and TRBJ1-1, with a tentative D call TRBD1 (6 bases). This CDR3 contains 14 residues. Germline CDR1 GTSNPN, CDR2 SVGIG (reference sequence). Trimming left V 3 bases short and J 1 base short, with 12 bases between. As DNA, the CDR3 is TGTGCCTGGAGCCCCGGGACACGGAACACTGAAGCTTTCTTT. Residues: CAWSPGTRNTEAFF.

This chain joins TRBV7-8 and TRBJ2-1; 9 nucleotides agree with TRBD1. In germline, CDR1 is SGHVS, CDR2 FQNEAQ. The CDR3 contains 15 residues. The junction had 4 bases not matched to a gene; V was cut back by 4 bases and J by 3 bases. CDR3 loop: CASSWGTGFYNEQFF. CDR3 nucleotide sequence: TGTGCCAGCAGCTGGGGGACAGGGTTCTACAATGAGCAGTTCTTC.

The chain employs TRBV6-1 and TRBJ2-1; D assignment may be TRBD1 or TRBD2 (5 bases each). This CDR3 contains 14 residues. Germline assignment: CDR1 MNHNS and CDR2 SASEGT. Trimming removed 6 bases from V and 10 bases from J, with 19 bases in between. This chain's CDR3 is CASRGVGLSGEQFF. In DNA form, the CDR3 reads TGTGCCAGCAGAGGGGTGGGCCTGTCGGGAGAGCAGTTCTTC.

Points on this clone: Other DNA sequences of this sample code for an identical CDR3. This chain uses TRBV7-9 with TRBJ2-2; no clear D gene. The CDR3 is 12 residues long. V was shortened by 6 bases and J by 5 bases, with 7 bases between the two germline ends. CDR1 is SEHNR and CDR2 is FQNEAQ in the germline V gene (reference sequence). Written as DNA, the CDR3 is TGTGCCAGCAGTTATAGTACCGGGGAGCTGTTTTTT. Amino acid sequence: CASSYSTGELFF.

This clone was picked up one time. The chain employs TRBV15 and TRBJ2-3; 15 bases map to TRBD2. The junction had 12 bases not matched to a gene; V was cut back by 5 bases and J by 6 bases. Germline CDR1 and CDR2: LNHNV and YYDKDF (reference sequence). This CDR3 contains 18 residues. Here the CDR3 DNA reads TGTGCCACCAGCCCCCCACCGGGACTAGCGGGAGGTGGGGATACGCAGTATTTT. The encoded protein is CATSPPPGLAGGGDTQYF.

This clone was found once. The V call is TRBV6-1, the J call TRBJ1-2, with D possibly matching TRBD1 (6 bases). Germline assignment: CDR1 MNHNS and CDR2 SASEGT. The ends were cut back, 7 bases at V and 0 bases at J, with 15 bases in the middle. The CDR3 extends over 15 amino acids. CDR3 sequence: CASIPSQGTNYGYTF. DNA of the CDR3: TGTGCCAGCATTCCAAGCCAGGGGACTAACTATGGCTACACCTTC.

V gene TRBV28 combines with J gene TRBJ2-7, with TRBD2 matching over 9 bases. This CDR3 spans 13 amino acids. Germline CDR1 and CDR2: MDHEN and SYDVKM. Trimming at V came to 6 bases and at J to 4 bases, leaving 4 bases not matched to a gene. CDR3 in amino acids: CASSASGIYEQYF. The CDR3 DNA follows: TGTGCCAGCAGCGCTAGCGGGATTTACGAGCAGTACTTC.

The CDR3 here is CASSRRTAWNTIYF. Written as DNA, the CDR3 is TGTGCCAGCAGCCGAAGGACCGCTTGGAACACCATATATTTT. V is TRBV7-2 and J is TRBJ1-3; D ambiguous. Deletions cut 5 bases from V and 7 bases from J, with 15 bases between. Germline CDR1 reads SGHTA; CDR2 reads FQGNSA. The CDR3 has 14 residues.

This clone was seen just once. This chain links TRBV6-6 with TRBJ2-1; 9 positions match TRBD2. V shed 2 bases, J shed 7 bases, and the junction held 9 bases outside the gene matches. Germline loops: CDR1 MNHNY, CDR2 SVGAGI (reference sequence). The CDR3 has 16 residues. For the CDR3, the DNA is TGTGCCAGCAGTTACGGGGGGTCTAGCGGGGAAAATGAGCAGTTCTTC. Encoded protein: CASSYGGSSGENEQFF.

A single count supports this clone. The CDR3 is CASSYLGTAAFF. CDR3 sequence (DNA): TGTGCCAGCAGTTACCTGGGGACGGCAGCTTTCTTT. The chain recombines TRBV6-6 with TRBJ1-1; D might be TRBD1 (5 bases). CDR1 is MNHNY, CDR2 SVGAGI, per germline (reference sequence). V shed 2 bases and J shed 10 bases, with 11 bases lying between them. The length of the CDR3 is 12 residues.

The chain carries TRBV5-1 and TRBJ1-2; D unclear. Germline values: CDR1 SGHRS, CDR2 YFSETQ. CDR3 length: 13 amino acids. V lost 4 bases, J lost 7 bases, and 14 bases lay in between. The CDR3 nucleotides are TGCGCCAGCAGCCCCGACTACGGACGTGGCTACACCTTC. This translates into CASSPDYGRGYTF. The full variable domain, in which reference TRBV5-1 and TRBJ1-2 provide the parts outside the CDR3, is KAGVTQTPRYLIKTRGQQVTLSCSPISGHRSVSWYQQTPGQGLQFLFEYFSETQRNKGNFPGRFSGRQFSNSRSEMNVSTLELGDSALYLCASSPDYGRGYTFGSGTRLTVV.

Comment on this clone: Other DNA sequences from this sample encode an identical CDR3 as well. V usage is TRBV28 and J usage is TRBJ1-4; TRBD1 matches at 8 bases. Germline assignment: CDR1 MDHEN and CDR2 SYDVKM. This CDR3 region has 14 residues. Trimming removed 5 bases from V and 3 bases from J; junction bases left unmatched: 2. The CDR3 sequence is CASSLQGANEKLFF. The DNA of the CDR3 is TGTGCCAGCAGTCTACAGGGGGCTAATGAAAAACTGTTTTTT. The full variable domain, rest sourced from reference TRBV28 and TRBJ1-4, is DVKVTQSSRYLVKRTGEKVFLECVQDMDHENMFWYRQDPGLGLRLIYFSYDVKMKEKGDIPEGYSVSREKKERFSLILESASTNQTSMYLCASSLQGANEKLFFGSGTQLSVL.

The chain is built from TRBV5-1 and TRBJ2-5, with 8 bases aligning to TRBD2. The CDR3 has 15 residues. Germline trimming cut 1 base from V and 4 bases from J; bases unmatched to any gene: 6. From germline, CDR1 is SGHRS and CDR2 YFSETQ. CDR3 sequence reads: CASSLSRLAGETQYF. CDR3 nucleotides: TGCGCCAGCAGCTTGAGTCGGCTAGCGGGAGAGACCCAGTACTTC.

The chain employs TRBV28 and TRBJ1-2; TRBD1 matches 8 bases. The CDR3 runs 18 residues. The germline V gene encodes CDR1 MDHEN and CDR2 SYDVKM. The junction had 19 bases not matched to a gene; V was cut back by 6 bases and J by 4 bases. The CDR3 reads CASRAPGTGPLKSYGYTF. Here the CDR3 DNA reads TGTGCCAGCAGAGCGCCCGGGACAGGCCCTTTAAAAAGCTATGGCTACACCTTC.

The gene calls are TRBV2 and TRBJ2-3; TRBD1 matches at 10 bases. CDR3 length: 15 residues. Unmatched junction bases numbered 4, after V lost 6 bases and J lost 1 base. Germline V CDR1 and CDR2: SNHLY, FYNNEI. CDR3 DNA: TGTGCCAGCAGGGCGGGACAGGGGCGCACAGATACGCAGTATTTT. As protein: CASRAGQGRTDTQYF.

The rearrangement uses TRBV11-1 and TRBJ2-5, with 9 nucleotides matching TRBD1. The V gene's germline CDR1 is SGHAT and CDR2 FQDESV (reference sequence). Losses at the gene ends were 4 bases for V and 5 bases for J; bases not matched to a gene: 2. This CDR3 is 13 amino acids long. CDR3 nucleotides: TGTGCCAGCAGCTCGGACAGGGGCGAGACCCAGTACTTC. Translation gives CASSSDRGETQYF. Based on the CDR3 plus reference TRBV11-1 and TRBJ2-5, the full variable domain is EAEVAQSPRYKITEKSQAVAFWCDPISGHATLYWYRQILGQGPELLVQFQDESVVDDSQLPKDRFSAERLKGVDSTLKIQPAELGDSAMYLCASSSDRGETQYFGPGTRLLVL.

This chain connects TRBV11-2 to TRBJ2-7; D might be TRBD2 (8 bases). V was shortened by 5 bases and J by 1 base, with 15 bases between the two germline ends. The CDR3 runs to 15 residues. Germline assignment: CDR1 SGHAT and CDR2 FQNNGV. The CDR3 here is CASSRGRTGSYEQYF. The CDR3 DNA follows: TGTGCCAGCAGCCGCGGGAGGACAGGATCCTACGAGCAGTACTTC.

The chain uses TRBV7-6 and TRBJ2-1, with D perhaps TRBD1 (5 bases). The length of the CDR3 is 12 residues. The V gene's germline CDR1 is SGHVS and CDR2 FNYEAQ. Trimming left V 1 base short and J 10 bases short, with 8 bases between. Written as DNA, the CDR3 is TGTGCCAGCAGCTTAGTAGCAGGGGAGCAGTTCTTC. The encoded protein is CASSLVAGEQFF.

The rearrangement links TRBV7-8 to TRBJ2-5, with 8 bases that match TRBD1. The DNA end favors TRBJ2-7, so the J call may be wrong. The germline CDR1 and CDR2 sequences are SGHVS and FQNEAQ. The CDR3 has 15 residues. CDR3: CASSTRTGLTYEQYF. CDR3 in DNA: TGTGCCAGCAGCACGCGGACAGGGCTGACCTACGAGCAGTACTTC.

This clone has a single count. The chain combines TRBV6-1 with TRBJ1-2; D perhaps matches TRBD1 (5 bases). The V end was cut by 6 bases, the J end by 0 bases, with 11 bases between. The CDR3 sequence is 14 residues long. Per the germline V gene, CDR1 is MNHNS and CDR2 is SASEGT. The CDR3, as DNA: TGTGCCAGCAGACGGGGGGAGACTAACTATGGCTACACCTTC. Its translation is CASRRGETNYGYTF.

CDR3 bases: TGTGCCAGCAGCTTGGCCTCTCGGGGGGCGAGGTACGAGCAGTACTTC. Translating gives CASSLASRGARYEQYF. The chain is built from TRBV5-6 and TRBJ2-7, with TRBD2 as a possible D gene (7 bases). Per germline, CDR1 SGHDT and CDR2 YYEEEE. Trimming removed 0 bases from V and 4 bases from J, with 17 bases in between. This CDR3 has 16 amino acids.

The rearrangement uses TRBV7-6 and TRBJ2-7; D possibly uses TRBD1 or TRBD2 (6 bases each). Trimming left V 5 bases short and J 4 bases short, with 12 bases between. The length of the CDR3 is 13 residues. The germline gives CDR1 SGHVS, CDR2 FNYEAQ. The CDR3 reads CASSAGHLYEQYF. The CDR3 nucleotides read TGTGCCAGCAGCGCGGGACATCTGTACGAGCAGTACTTC.

The CDR3 region is CASSLDGGTYGYTF. Here the CDR3 DNA reads TGTGCCAGCAGCTTGGACGGGGGAACCTATGGCTACACCTTC. This rearrangement joins TRBV5-4 to TRBJ1-2; possibly TRBD1 for D (5 bases). Germline CDR1 SGHNT, CDR2 YYREEE (reference sequence). V lost 0 bases to trimming and J lost 4 bases, with 10 bases between them. The CDR3 consists of 14 residues.

The chain recombines TRBV10-3 with TRBJ1-4, with D perhaps TRBD1 (5 bases). The V end lost 3 bases, the J end lost 10 bases, and 15 bases lay between the germline ends. The CDR3 contains 14 residues. Germline V gene sequence: CDR1 ENHRY, CDR2 SYGVKD. The chain's CDR3 is CAISDSGQIGKLFF. The CDR3 DNA reads TGTGCCATCAGTGATTCGGGGCAGATCGGAAAACTGTTTTTT.

The rearrangement uses TRBV11-2 and TRBJ2-3; D is uncertain. Germline V gene lookup returns CDR1 SGHAT and CDR2 FQNNGV. The CDR3 contains 15 residues. Trimming cost V 5 bases and J 3 bases, with 15 bases left between them. The CDR3 DNA reads as TGTGCCAGCAGCCACCGGACCTGGCGGACAGATACGCAGTATTTT. Protein product: CASSHRTWRTDTQYF.

In this sample, this clone turned up once. The V gene is TRBV27, the J gene TRBJ1-2, with D possibly matching TRBD1 (6 bases). This CDR3 has 13 residues. The germline V gene has CDR1 MNHEY and CDR2 SMNVEV (reference sequence). The V end lost 4 bases, the J end lost 7 bases, and 13 bases lay between the germline ends. The DNA of the CDR3 is TGTGCCAGCAGTTCGGGAGCAGGGGTTGGCTACACCTTC. Residues: CASSSGAGVGYTF.